Each of the 31 T cell receptor beta chains below was sequenced from the same sample in a study of siplizumab effects on memory and regulatory T cells. Method: immunoSEQ multiplex PCR; TCRdb's copy keeps in-frame clones and lacks some. The repertoire holds about 50,000 clones, roughly 87% seen once, with around 0.3% in the top ten. What was sequenced was naive CD8+ T cells sorted from blood. The receptors derive from a human donor in good health.

The chain joins TRBV2 to TRBJ1-6; D unresolved. CDR3 length: 15 residues. Looked up from germline, CDR1 is SNHLY and CDR2 is FYNNEI. The V end was cut by 4 bases, the J end by 7 bases, with 14 bases between. The CDR3 reads CASSGGRVANSPLHF. The CDR3 region has the DNA TGTGCCAGCAGTGGAGGAAGGGTAGCGAATTCACCCCTCCACTTT. Supplemented by reference TRBV2 and TRBJ1-6, the full variable domain reads EPEVTQTPSHQVTQMGQEVILRCVPISNHLYFYWYRQILGQKVEFLVSFYNNEISEKSEIFDDQFSVERPDGSNFTLKIRSTKLEDSAMYFCASSGGRVANSPLHFGNGTRLTVT.

The CDR3 reads CASGEARGYFYEQYF. The CDR3 bases are TGTGCCAGCGGGGAAGCGCGCGGATACTTCTACGAGCAGTACTTC. This sequence joins TRBV27 and TRBJ2-7; D remains unclear. The germline gives CDR1 MNHEY, CDR2 SMNVEV (reference sequence). V was trimmed by 8 bases and J by 3 bases, leaving 20 bases between them. This CDR3 is 15 amino acids long.

This chain links TRBV11-2 with TRBJ2-3, with 9 bases matching TRBD2. J was trimmed by 2 bases and V by 3 bases; bases with no gene match: 6. This CDR3 comprises 16 residues. Germline CDR1 SGHAT, CDR2 FQNNGV. The CDR3 DNA reads as TGTGCCAGCAGCTTCCCCGGGACTAGCTACACAGATACGCAGTATTTT. Translating gives CASSFPGTSYTDTQYF.

J is TRBJ1-5 and V is TRBV5-5; D not resolved. Germline V gives CDR1 SGHKS, CDR2 YYEKEE (reference sequence). Trimming pared 2 bases from V and 4 bases from J, leaving 10 bases between. This CDR3 has 14 residues. The CDR3 reads CASSFFPGNQPQHF. CDR3 nucleotides: TGTGCCAGCAGCTTTTTTCCGGGGAATCAGCCCCAGCATTTT.

The V gene is TRBV4-1, the J gene TRBJ2-7; TRBD1 or TRBD2 may be the D gene (5 bases each). The CDR3 runs 13 residues. CDR1 and CDR2 from the germline V gene are MGHRA and YSYEKL. V lost 4 bases and J lost 6, with 13 bases in between. The CDR3 here is CASSPGTEAEQYF. As DNA, the CDR3 is TGCGCCAGCAGCCCCGGGACCGAGGCCGAGCAGTACTTC.

The chain joins TRBV14 to TRBJ1-3; no clear D. Germline V gives CDR1 SGHDN, CDR2 FVKESK. The length of the CDR3 is 14 residues. V lost 1 base, J lost 3 bases, and 7 bases lay in between. CDR3 residues: CASSQVHFGNTIYF. The CDR3 DNA reads as TGTGCCAGCAGCCAAGTACACTTTGGAAACACCATATATTTT. The full variable domain, with the rest looked up from reference TRBV14 and TRBJ1-3, is EAGVTQFPSHSVIEKGQTVTLRCDPISGHDNLYWYRRVMGKEIKFLLHFVKESKQDESGMPNNRFLAERTGGTYSTLKVQPAELEDSGVYFCASSQVHFGNTIYFGEGSWLTVV.

The rearrangement uses TRBV1 and TRBJ2-3; the D call TRBD2 from the table was never checked on the DNA. TRBV1 is marked as a pseudogene. There are 16 residues in the CDR3. CDR3 sequence: CTSSHRERDGPDTQYF. CDR3 nucleotides: TGCACCAGCAGCCATAGAGAGCGGGATGGCCCAGATACGCAGTATTTT.

The V and J genes are TRBV5-4 and TRBJ1-1, with 7 nucleotides matching TRBD1. The CDR3 has 15 residues. V was clipped by 4 bases and J by 2 bases; unmatched bases: 8. Germline V gene data show CDR1 as SGHNT and CDR2 as YYREEE (reference sequence). The CDR3 region has the DNA TGTGCCAGCAGCCAAGCTCGACAGGGCAACACTGAAGCTTTCTTT. Its protein product is CASSQARQGNTEAFF.

The chain couples TRBV10-3 to TRBJ2-2, with TRBD2 matching 8 bases. The germline gives CDR1 ENHRY, CDR2 SYGVKD. After removal of 0 bases from V and 4 bases from J, the junction contained 10 bases not matched to a gene. The CDR3 contains 18 residues. The CDR3 coding sequence is TGTGCCATCAGTGAGTCTTCGGACGGCGGGAGGAGCACCGGGGAGCTGTTTTTT. As protein: CAISESSDGGRSTGELFF.

The CDR3 protein is CASSYSYQGNGYTF. As DNA, the CDR3 is TGTGCCAGCAGTTACTCGTATCAGGGCAATGGCTACACCTTC. The chain links TRBV6-5 to TRBJ1-2, with a tentative D call TRBD1 (5 bases). V shed 0 bases and J shed 6 bases, with 11 bases lying between them. The CDR3 sequence is 14 residues long. The germline CDR1 and CDR2 sequences are MNHEY and SVGAGI.

This chain joins TRBV10-2 and TRBJ2-7; D may correspond to TRBD1 or TRBD2 (5 bases each). Germline-derived CDR1 and CDR2 are WSHSY and SAAADI. The CDR3 length is 13 residues. V was clipped by 9 bases and J by 4 bases, with 16 bases between them. The CDR3 reads CASRDPPMYEQYF. In DNA form, the CDR3 reads TGCGCCAGTCGGGACCCACCAATGTACGAGCAGTACTTC.

This clone was seen a few times. This chain connects TRBV7-9 to TRBJ2-7, with 7 bases aligning to TRBD2. The J segment lost 3 bases and the V segment lost 4 bases, leaving 3 bases of the junction unmatched. CDR1 and CDR2 from the germline V gene are SEHNR and FQNEAQ (reference sequence). The CDR3 spans 13 residues. Written as DNA, the CDR3 is TGTGCCAGCAGCTCTGGACTAGTCTACGAGCAGTACTTC. Protein sequence: CASSSGLVYEQYF.

The count of this clone is one. The gene calls are TRBV5-1 and TRBJ2-3; TRBD2 aligns across 10 bases. Per germline, CDR1 SGHRS and CDR2 YFSETQ. There are 16 residues in the CDR3. The J segment lost 2 bases and the V segment lost 3 bases, leaving 6 bases of the junction unmatched. The CDR3 loop reads CASSSHLAGATDTQYF. CDR3 DNA sequence: TGCGCCAGCAGCTCCCACCTAGCGGGGGCCACAGATACGCAGTATTTT.

CDR3 nucleotide sequence: TGCGCCAGCAGCTTCCTCCTCGGGAACACTGAAGCTTTCTTT. Its translation: CASSFLLGNTEAFF. The V call is TRBV5-1, the J call TRBJ1-1; D remains ambiguous. Germline CDR1 and CDR2: SGHRS and YFSETQ. V dropped 2 bases and J dropped 1 base, with 9 bases sitting between them. CDR3 length: 14 amino acids.

V is TRBV27 and J is TRBJ1-4, with D unresolved. The V and J ends lost 7 bases and 4 bases respectively, with 16 bases between them. Germline V gene lookup returns CDR1 MNHEY and CDR2 SMNVEV (reference sequence). This CDR3 comprises 15 residues. The chain's CDR3 is CASTELSGYNEKLFF. The CDR3 nucleotides read TGTGCCAGCACCGAACTATCCGGATATAATGAAAAACTGTTTTTT.

V is TRBV10-1 and J is TRBJ2-3; 10 nucleotides match TRBD2. V dropped 3 bases and J dropped 1; count of bases not matched to a gene: 10. The CDR3 is made up of 18 amino acids. Germline CDR1 reads WNHNN; CDR2 reads SYGVQD (reference sequence). The CDR3 loop is CASSDWTSGFFGTDTQYF. CDR3 DNA sequence: TGCGCCAGCAGTGACTGGACTAGCGGATTCTTCGGCACAGATACGCAGTATTTT.

The V call is TRBV27, the J call TRBJ2-3; perhaps TRBD2 as D (6 bases). Germline V CDR1 and CDR2: MNHEY, SMNVEV (reference sequence). CDR3 length: 17 amino acids. The V end lost 0 bases, the J end lost 6 bases, and 19 bases lay between the germline ends. This CDR3 reads CASSLSAGPPWLDTQYF. The CDR3 DNA follows: TGTGCCAGCAGTTTATCGGCGGGGCCGCCTTGGTTGGATACGCAGTATTTT.

The V gene is TRBV6-5, the J gene TRBJ2-7, with D perhaps TRBD1 (6 bases). The CDR3 covers 14 residues. Germline lookup yields CDR1 MNHEY and CDR2 SVGAGI. V lost 0 bases and J lost 5, with 11 bases in between. CDR3 protein: CASSYSIRDNEQYF. CDR3 coding DNA: TGTGCCAGCAGTTACTCGATCAGGGACAACGAGCAGTACTTC.

Of note for this clone: The sample holds other DNA sequences that translate to the same CDR3. The V gene is TRBV27, the J gene TRBJ2-6, with D unresolved. Trimming left V 3 bases short and J 2 bases short, with 5 bases between. Germline V lookup: CDR1 MNHEY, CDR2 SMNVEV (reference sequence). This CDR3 has 14 amino acids. The CDR3 is CASSFGAGANVLTF. As DNA, the CDR3 is TGTGCCAGCAGTTTTGGGGCTGGGGCCAACGTCCTGACTTTC.

The chain links TRBV2 to TRBJ1-2; D uncertain. The V end was cut by 6 bases, the J end by 4 bases, with 15 bases between. Germline values: CDR1 SNHLY, CDR2 FYNNEI. This CDR3 region has 14 residues. CDR3 nucleotide sequence: TGTGCCAGCAGCCTCGGAAAGAGCGGCTATGGCTACACCTTC. This translates into CASSLGKSGYGYTF.

The chain has TRBV19 and TRBJ2-7; weak D call: TRBD1 (6 bases). V lost 2 bases, J lost 2 bases, and 13 bases lay in between. This CDR3 is 15 amino acids long. Germline V gene sequence: CDR1 LNHDA, CDR2 SQIVND (reference sequence). CDR3 DNA: TGTGCCAGTAGTATACGGGCAGGGGCCGCCTACGAGCAGTACTTC. Its translation: CASSIRAGAAYEQYF.

This clone occurred a few times. The chain uses TRBV27 and TRBJ1-2; the D is unclear. Trimming removed 2 bases from V and 3 bases from J, with 7 bases in between. The germline gives CDR1 MNHEY, CDR2 SMNVEV (reference sequence). CDR3 length equals 13 residues. The DNA for the CDR3 is TGTGCCAGCAGTTTAATGCCGGACTATGGCTACACCTTC. Translation: CASSLMPDYGYTF.

The rearrangement links TRBV5-1 to TRBJ2-1; D not resolved. The CDR3 is 14 amino acids. Trimming removed 6 bases at V and 0 bases at J, with 10 bases between. Germline V gene lookup returns CDR1 SGHRS and CDR2 YFSETQ. CDR3 in DNA: TGCGCCAGCAACTATCTCCCCTCCTACAATGAGCAGTTCTTC. The encoded protein is CASNYLPSYNEQFF.

This chain links TRBV7-2 with TRBJ2-1, with TRBD1 as a possible D gene (6 bases). This CDR3 is 15 amino acids long. Per the germline V gene, CDR1 is SGHTA and CDR2 is FQGNSA. V shed 1 base and J shed 3 bases, with 10 bases lying between them. The CDR3 sequence: CASSLVVDSYNEQFF. The DNA of the CDR3 is TGTGCCAGCAGCTTAGTTGTGGACAGCTACAATGAGCAGTTCTTC.

The rearrangement links TRBV19 to TRBJ2-7; D is unresolved. Germline V lookup: CDR1 LNHDA, CDR2 SQIVND (reference sequence). The CDR3 covers 15 residues. V was shortened by 2 bases and J by 0 bases, with 11 bases between the two germline ends. CDR3 in amino acids: CASSIIGLSSYEQYF. In DNA, the CDR3 is TGTGCCAGTAGTATAATAGGTCTTAGCTCCTACGAGCAGTACTTC.

This clone was detected only once. The chain combines TRBV12-5 with TRBJ2-7, with D perhaps matching TRBD1 (6 bases). Trimming took off 1 base at V and 3 bases at J, with 10 bases between the two ends. The length of the CDR3 is 14 residues. Germline CDR1 is LGHNT and CDR2 is FRNRAP. The CDR3 here is CASGLASRGYEQYF. CDR3 nucleotides: TGTGCTAGTGGTTTGGCCAGCAGGGGCTACGAGCAGTACTTC.

This rearrangement joins TRBV29-1 to TRBJ2-2; 7 nucleotides align to TRBD1. Germline V gene data show CDR1 as SQVTM and CDR2 as ANQGSEA. The junction had 3 bases not matched to a gene; V was cut back by 7 bases and J by 4 bases. The CDR3 has 12 amino acids. The CDR3: CSATGITGELFF. The CDR3 DNA reads as TGCAGCGCGACAGGGATCACCGGGGAGCTGTTTTTT.

This clone has just one count. The V gene is TRBV5-1, the J gene TRBJ2-7; D is ambiguous. Germline loops: CDR1 SGHRS, CDR2 YFSETQ. V was pared by 0 bases and J by 2 bases, with 9 bases between. This CDR3 comprises 14 residues. The CDR3 DNA reads TGCGCCAGCAGCTTGGAGGGCGGAGCCTACGAGCAGTACTTC. This codes for CASSLEGGAYEQYF. The full variable domain, rest sourced from reference TRBV5-1 and TRBJ2-7, is KAGVTQTPRYLIKTRGQQVTLSCSPISGHRSVSWYQQTPGQGLQFLFEYFSETQRNKGNFPGRFSGRQFSNSRSEMNVSTLELGDSALYLCASSLEGGAYEQYFGPGTRLTVT.

This chain joins TRBV11-2 and TRBJ2-7, with D perhaps matching TRBD2 (6 bases). Germline V gene lookup returns CDR1 SGHAT and CDR2 FQNNGV. Deletions cut 0 bases from V and 1 base from J, with 10 bases between. This CDR3 region has 15 residues. DNA for the CDR3: TGTGCCAGCAGCTTAGATCTAGGAGGGTCCTACGAGCAGTACTTC. Amino acid sequence: CASSLDLGGSYEQYF.

Here the CDR3 reads CASSLTTGITYEQYF. CDR3 nucleotides: TGTGCCAGCAGCTTAACGACAGGGATTACCTACGAGCAGTACTTC. J is TRBJ2-7 and V is TRBV7-6; 7 bases agree with TRBD1. The germline V gene encodes CDR1 SGHVS and CDR2 FNYEAQ. J lost 2 bases, V lost 2 bases, and 6 bases had no gene match. This CDR3 is 15 amino acids long.

The V call is TRBV6-1, the J call TRBJ2-7; D might be TRBD1 (6 bases). V was shortened by 2 bases and J by 3 bases, with 11 bases between the two germline ends. Germline assignment: CDR1 MNHNS and CDR2 SASEGT. This CDR3 has 14 amino acids. CDR3 region: CASSEYQGNYEQYF. The CDR3 DNA reads as TGTGCCAGCAGTGAATACCAGGGGAACTACGAGCAGTACTTC.